This entry features one TCR beta chain sequence. These data come from a study of T cell repertoires in cytomegalovirus infection. The length of the CDR3 is 16 residues. Between the trimmed V and J ends, which lost 7 bases and 0 bases, there was a span of 16 bases. In TCRdb, the reads were re-called with MiXCR into one record per CDR3 protein. The data show some 700,000 distinct CDR3 sequences, 35% seen once. The sequenced sample was PBMCs. The chain carries TRBV12-3 or TRBV12-4 and TRBJ2-4; tentative D call: TRBD1 (5 bases). The receptor was derived from a human donor in good health (CMV status not recorded). Some clones in this sample may be carry-over from other donors' samples. The CDR3 nucleotides read TGTGCCAGCACCCCCCAGGACAATCTAGCCAAAAACATTCAGTACTTC. Translating it yields CASTPQDNLAKNIQYF.